The entry below gives a single T cell receptor beta chain sequence along with its context. Its antigen remains unknown. The sample belongs to a study of shared clonotypes between healthy human individuals. Division of CD4+ cells produced a CD45RA+ naive subset and a CD45RA-negative memory subset. Profiling relied on immunoSEQ multiplex PCR, and the TCRdb table lists in-frame clones only, not all of them. The repertoire holds about 2 million clones, roughly 95% seen once, with around 0.13% in the top ten. Findings and caveats of the study: Larger estimated richness was generally seen in naive subsets than in memory subsets.

The CDR3 is 13 residues long. Trimming removed 4 bases from V and 0 bases from J, with 7 bases in between. Germline assignment: CDR1 GTSNPN and CDR2 SVGIG (reference sequence). The sequence was collected from a man younger than 35 in good health. Sequencing was performed on naive CD4+ T cells sorted from blood. Sample subset: CD45RA+ positively selected. This chain connects TRBV30 to TRBJ1-3; no definite D call. CDR3 in amino acids: CAWKVLSGNTIYF. The DNA of the CDR3 is TGTGCCTGGAAAGTCCTCTCTGGAAACACCATATATTTT.